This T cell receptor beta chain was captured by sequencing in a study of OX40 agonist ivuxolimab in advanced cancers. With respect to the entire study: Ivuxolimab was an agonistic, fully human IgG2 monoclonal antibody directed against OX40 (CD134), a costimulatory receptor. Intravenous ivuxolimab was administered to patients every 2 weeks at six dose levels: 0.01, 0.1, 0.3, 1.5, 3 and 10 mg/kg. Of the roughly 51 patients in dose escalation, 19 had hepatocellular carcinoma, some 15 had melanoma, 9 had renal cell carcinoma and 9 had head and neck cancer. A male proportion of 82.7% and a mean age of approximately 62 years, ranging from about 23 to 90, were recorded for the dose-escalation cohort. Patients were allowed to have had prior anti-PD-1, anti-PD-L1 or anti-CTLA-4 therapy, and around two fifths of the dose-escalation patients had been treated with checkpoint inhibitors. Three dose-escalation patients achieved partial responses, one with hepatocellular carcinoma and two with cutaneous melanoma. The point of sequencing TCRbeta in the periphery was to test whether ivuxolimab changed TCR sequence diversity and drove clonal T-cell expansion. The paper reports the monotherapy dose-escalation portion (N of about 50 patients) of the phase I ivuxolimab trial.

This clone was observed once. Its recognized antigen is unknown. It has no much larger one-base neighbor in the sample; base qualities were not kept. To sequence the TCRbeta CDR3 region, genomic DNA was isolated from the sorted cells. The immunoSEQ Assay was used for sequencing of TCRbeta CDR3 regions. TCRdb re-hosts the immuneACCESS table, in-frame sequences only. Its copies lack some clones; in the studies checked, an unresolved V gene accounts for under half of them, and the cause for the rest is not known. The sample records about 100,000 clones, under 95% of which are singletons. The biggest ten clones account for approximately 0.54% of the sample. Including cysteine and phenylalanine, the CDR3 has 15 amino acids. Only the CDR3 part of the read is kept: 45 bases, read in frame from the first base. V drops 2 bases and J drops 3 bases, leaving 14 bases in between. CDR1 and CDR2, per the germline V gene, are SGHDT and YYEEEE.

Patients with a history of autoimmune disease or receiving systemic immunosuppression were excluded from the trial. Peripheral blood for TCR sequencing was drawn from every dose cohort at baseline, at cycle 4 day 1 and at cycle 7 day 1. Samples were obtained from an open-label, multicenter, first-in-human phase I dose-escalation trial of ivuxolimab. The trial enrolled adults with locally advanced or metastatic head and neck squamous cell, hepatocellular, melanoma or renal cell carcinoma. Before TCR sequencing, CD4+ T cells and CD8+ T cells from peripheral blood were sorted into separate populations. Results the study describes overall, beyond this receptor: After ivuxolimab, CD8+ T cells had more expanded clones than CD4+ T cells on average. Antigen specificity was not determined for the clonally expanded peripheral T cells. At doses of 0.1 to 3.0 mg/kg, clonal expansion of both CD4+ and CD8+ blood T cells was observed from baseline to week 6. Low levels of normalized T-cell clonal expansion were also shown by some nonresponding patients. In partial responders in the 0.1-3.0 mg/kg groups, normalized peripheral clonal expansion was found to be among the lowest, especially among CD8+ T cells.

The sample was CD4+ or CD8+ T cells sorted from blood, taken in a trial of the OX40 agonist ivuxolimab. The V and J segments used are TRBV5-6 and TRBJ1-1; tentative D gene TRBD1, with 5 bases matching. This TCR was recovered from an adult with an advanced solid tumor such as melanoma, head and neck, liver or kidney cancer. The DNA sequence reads TGTGCCAGCAGCTTCGGGGCCCGAACGGACACTGAAGCTTTCTTT. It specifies CASSFGARTDTEAFF.